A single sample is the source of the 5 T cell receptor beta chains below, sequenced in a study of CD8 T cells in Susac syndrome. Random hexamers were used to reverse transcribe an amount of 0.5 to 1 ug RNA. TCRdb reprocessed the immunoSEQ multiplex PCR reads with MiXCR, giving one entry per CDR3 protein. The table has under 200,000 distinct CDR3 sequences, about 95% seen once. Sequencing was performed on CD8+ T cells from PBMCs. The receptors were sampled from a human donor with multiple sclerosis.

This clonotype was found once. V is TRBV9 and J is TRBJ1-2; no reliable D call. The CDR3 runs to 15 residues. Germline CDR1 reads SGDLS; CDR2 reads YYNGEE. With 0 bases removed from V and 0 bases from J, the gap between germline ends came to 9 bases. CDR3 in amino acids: CASSVVPFPNYGYTF. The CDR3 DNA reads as TGTGCCAGCAGCGTAGTTCCCTTCCCTAACTATGGCTACACCTTC.

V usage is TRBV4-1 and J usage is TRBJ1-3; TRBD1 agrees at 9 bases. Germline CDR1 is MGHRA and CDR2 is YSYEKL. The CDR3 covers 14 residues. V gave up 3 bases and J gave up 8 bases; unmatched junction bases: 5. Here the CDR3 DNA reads TGCGCCAGCAGCCACGGGACAGGGACGTACACCATATATTTT. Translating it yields CASSHGTGTYTIYF.

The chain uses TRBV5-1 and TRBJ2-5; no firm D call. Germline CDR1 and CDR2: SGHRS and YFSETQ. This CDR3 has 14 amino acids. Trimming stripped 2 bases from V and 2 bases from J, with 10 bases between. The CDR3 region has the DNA TGCGCCAGCAGCTTCCACATGGAACAAGAGACCCAGTACTTC. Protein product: CASSFHMEQETQYF.

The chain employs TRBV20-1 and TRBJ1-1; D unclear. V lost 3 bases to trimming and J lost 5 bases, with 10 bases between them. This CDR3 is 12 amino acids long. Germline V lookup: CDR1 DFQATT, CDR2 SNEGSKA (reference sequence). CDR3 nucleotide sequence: TGCAGTGCTAGCCAGGAAGGGACTGAAGCTTTCTTT. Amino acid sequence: CSASQEGTEAFF.

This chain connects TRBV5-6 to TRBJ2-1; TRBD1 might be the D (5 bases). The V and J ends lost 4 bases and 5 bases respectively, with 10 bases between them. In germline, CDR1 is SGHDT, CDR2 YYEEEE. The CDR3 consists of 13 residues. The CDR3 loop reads CASSQRQNNEQFF. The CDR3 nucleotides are TGTGCCAGCAGCCAAAGACAGAACAATGAGCAGTTCTTC.